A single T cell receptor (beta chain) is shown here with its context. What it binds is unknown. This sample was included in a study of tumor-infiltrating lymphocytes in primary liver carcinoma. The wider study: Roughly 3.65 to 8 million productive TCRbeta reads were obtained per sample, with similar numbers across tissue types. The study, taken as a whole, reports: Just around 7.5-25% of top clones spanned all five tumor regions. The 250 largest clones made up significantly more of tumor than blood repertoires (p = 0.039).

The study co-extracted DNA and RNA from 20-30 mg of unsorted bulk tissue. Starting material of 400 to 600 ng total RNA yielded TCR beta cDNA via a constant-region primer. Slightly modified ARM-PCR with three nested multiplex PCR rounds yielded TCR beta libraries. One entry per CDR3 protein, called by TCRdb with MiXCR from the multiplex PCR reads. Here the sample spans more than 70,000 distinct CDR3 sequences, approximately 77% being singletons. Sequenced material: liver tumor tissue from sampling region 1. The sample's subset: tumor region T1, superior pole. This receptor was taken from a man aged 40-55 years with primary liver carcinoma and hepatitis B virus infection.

The CDR3 DNA sequence: TGTGCCAGCACCCGTGTGGGCGGGAGAATTTCAGTAGAGACCCAGTACTTC. Residues: CASTRVGGRISVETQYF. The genes are TRBV6-5 and TRBJ2-5; TRBD2 matches 7 bases. The CDR3 runs 17 residues. V lost 7 bases, J lost 4 bases, and 18 bases stayed unmatched. From germline, CDR1 is MNHEY and CDR2 SVGAGI.